This T cell receptor (beta chain) was retrieved from a study of shared clonotypes between healthy human individuals. About 30,000 T cell genomes (approximately 190 ng DNA) went into each sorted-subset replicate. Produced via immunoSEQ multiplex PCR; TCRdb's table is partial and in-frame only. The sample carries 2 million to 2.5 million clones, approximately 94% recorded once. The CDR3 extends over 15 amino acids. Trimming removed 1 base from V and 4 bases from J, with 12 bases in between. The germline CDR1 and CDR2 sequences are SGDLS and YYNGEE. The rearrangement joins TRBV9 to TRBJ2-1; D is unresolved. Sequences were obtained from naive CD4+ T cells sorted from blood. Subset specified: CD45RA+ positively selected. The origin of this receptor is a young man in good health. CDR3 in amino acids: CASSVLGPGYNEQFF. In DNA, the CDR3 is TGTGCCAGCAGCGTATTAGGTCCCGGGTACAATGAGCAGTTCTTC. Based on the CDR3 plus reference TRBV9 and TRBJ2-1, the full variable domain is DSGVTQTPKHLITATGQRVTLRCSPRSGDLSVYWYQQSLDQGLQFLIQYYNGEERAKGNILERFSAQQFPDLHSELNLSSLELGDSALYFCASSVLGPGYNEQFFGPGTRLTVL.